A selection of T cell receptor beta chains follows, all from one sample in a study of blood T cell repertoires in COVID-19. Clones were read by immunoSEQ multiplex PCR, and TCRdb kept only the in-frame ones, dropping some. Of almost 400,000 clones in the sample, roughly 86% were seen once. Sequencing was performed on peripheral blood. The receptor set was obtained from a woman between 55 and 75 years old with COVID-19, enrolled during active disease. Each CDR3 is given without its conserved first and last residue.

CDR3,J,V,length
ASSLSSGFSSSGANVLT,TRBJ2-6,TRBV27,17
ASSPGRSRETQY,TRBJ2-5,TRBV4-1,12
AIRGQTFDTEAF,TRBJ1-1,TRBV10-3,12
ASSQTGTGSEKLF,TRBJ1-4,TRBV3-1/TRBV3-2,13
ASSLTDLNTEAF,TRBJ1-1,TRBV27,12
ASSETTTYEQY,TRBJ2-7,TRBV12-3/TRBV12-4,11
ASSQSPSGGVDTQY,TRBJ2-3,TRBV3-1/TRBV3-2,14
ASSAGSYSGNTIY,TRBJ1-3,TRBV6-2/TRBV6-3,13
ASSFHPGGLDEQF,TRBJ2-1,TRBV5-1,13
ASSPDRDKLLVTDTQY,TRBJ2-3,TRBV4-1,16
ASSLGQGSQPQH,TRBJ1-5,TRBV9,12
ASSSRGAVQETQY,TRBJ2-5,TRBV7-8,13
ASSQLGQGAGNYEQY,TRBJ2-7,TRBV14,15
ARSSQGSGNTIY,TRBJ1-3,TRBV10-1,12
ASSIYNEQF,TRBJ2-1,TRBV13,9
ASSEAEDRINYGYT,TRBJ1-2,TRBV2,14
ASSLVPGSNEQF,TRBJ2-1,TRBV11-2,12
ASSWGLAGSPEQY,TRBJ2-7,TRBV5-1,13